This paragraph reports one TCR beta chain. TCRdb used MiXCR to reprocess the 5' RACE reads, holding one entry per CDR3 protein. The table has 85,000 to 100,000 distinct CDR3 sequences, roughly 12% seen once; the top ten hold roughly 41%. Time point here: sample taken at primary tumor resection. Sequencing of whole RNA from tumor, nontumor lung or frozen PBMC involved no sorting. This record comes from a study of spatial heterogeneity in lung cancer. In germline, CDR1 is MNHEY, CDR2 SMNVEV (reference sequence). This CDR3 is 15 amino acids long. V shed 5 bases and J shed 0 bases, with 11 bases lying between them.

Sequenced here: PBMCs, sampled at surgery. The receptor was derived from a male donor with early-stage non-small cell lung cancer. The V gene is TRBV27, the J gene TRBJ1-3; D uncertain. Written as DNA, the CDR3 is TGTGCCAGCAGTCGAGCGGCCCACTCTGGAAACACCATATATTTT. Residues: CASSRAAHSGNTIYF.